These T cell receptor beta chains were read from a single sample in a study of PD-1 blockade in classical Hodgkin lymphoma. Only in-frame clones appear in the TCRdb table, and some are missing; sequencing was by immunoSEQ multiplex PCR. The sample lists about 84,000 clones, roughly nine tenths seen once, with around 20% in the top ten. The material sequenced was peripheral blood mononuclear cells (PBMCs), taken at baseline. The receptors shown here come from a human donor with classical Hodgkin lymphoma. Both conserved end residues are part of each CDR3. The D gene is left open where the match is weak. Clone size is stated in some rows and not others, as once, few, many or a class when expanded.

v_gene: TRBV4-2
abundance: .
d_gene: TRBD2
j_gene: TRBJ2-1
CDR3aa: CASSQGTSGSYNEQFF
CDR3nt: TGTGCCAGCAGCCAGGGGACTAGCGGGTCCTACAATGAGCAGTTCTTC

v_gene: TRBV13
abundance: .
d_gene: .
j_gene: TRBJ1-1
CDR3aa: CASSLRGSSNTEAFF
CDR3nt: TGTGCCAGCAGCTTAAGAGGCAGCTCGAACACTGAAGCTTTCTTT

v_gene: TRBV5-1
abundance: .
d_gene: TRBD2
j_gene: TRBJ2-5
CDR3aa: CASSPSGREETQYF
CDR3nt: TGCGCCAGCAGCCCTAGCGGGAGGGAAGAGACCCAGTACTTC

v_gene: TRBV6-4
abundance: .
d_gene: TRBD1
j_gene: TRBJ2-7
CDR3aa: CASSDSPTGSSINEQYF
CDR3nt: TGTGCCAGCAGTGACTCCCCGACAGGGTCGTCCATCAACGAGCAGTACTTC

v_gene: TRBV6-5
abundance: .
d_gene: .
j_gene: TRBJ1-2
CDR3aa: CASSLTGTNYGYTF
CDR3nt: TGTGCCAGCAGTCTAACAGGGACTAACTATGGCTACACCTTC

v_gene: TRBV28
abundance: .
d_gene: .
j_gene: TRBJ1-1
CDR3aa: CASSLADRNTEAFF
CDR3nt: TGTGCCAGCAGTTTAGCCGACAGGAACACTGAAGCTTTCTTT

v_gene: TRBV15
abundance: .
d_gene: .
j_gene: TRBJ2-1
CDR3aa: CATSLGLEQFF
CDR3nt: TGTGCCACCAGCCTGGGGCTCGAGCAGTTCTTC

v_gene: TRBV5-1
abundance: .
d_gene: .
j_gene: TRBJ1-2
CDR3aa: CASSFTELDLTF
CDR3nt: TGCGCCAGCAGCTTTACGGAATTGGATCTCACCTTC

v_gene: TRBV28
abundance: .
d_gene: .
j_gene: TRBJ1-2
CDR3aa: CASSLRGVGPSYGYTF
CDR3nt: TGTGCCAGCAGTCTCCGAGGTGTGGGGCCTAGCTATGGCTACACCTTC

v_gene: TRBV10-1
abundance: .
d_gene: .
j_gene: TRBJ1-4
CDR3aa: CASIGQGRLSEKLFF
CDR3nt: TGCGCCAGCATCGGGCAGGGAAGGTTAAGTGAAAAACTGTTTTTT

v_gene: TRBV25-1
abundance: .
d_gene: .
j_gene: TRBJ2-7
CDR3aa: CASSERAGIYEQYF
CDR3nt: TGTGCCAGCAGTGAAAGGGCTGGAATCTACGAGCAGTACTTC

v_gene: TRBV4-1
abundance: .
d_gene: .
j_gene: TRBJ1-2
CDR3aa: CASSQAGVCTF
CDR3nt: TGCGCCAGCAGCCAAGCTGGCGTCTGCACCTTC

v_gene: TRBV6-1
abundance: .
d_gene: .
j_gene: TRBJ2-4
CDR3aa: CASSEWGVAKNIQYF
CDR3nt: TGTGCCAGCAGTGAATGGGGAGTAGCCAAAAACATTCAGTACTTC

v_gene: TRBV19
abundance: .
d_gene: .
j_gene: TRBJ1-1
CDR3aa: CASSPSPNTEAFF
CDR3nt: TGTGCCAGTAGCCCCTCCCCGAACACTGAAGCTTTCTTT

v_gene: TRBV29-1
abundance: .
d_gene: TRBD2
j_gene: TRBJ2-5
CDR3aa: CSAISGRETQYF
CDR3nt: TGCAGCGCCATAAGCGGGAGGGAGACCCAGTACTTC

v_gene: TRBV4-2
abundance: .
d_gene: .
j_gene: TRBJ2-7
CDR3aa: CASSQVQGGPYEQYF
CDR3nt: TGTGCCAGCAGCCAAGTCCAGGGTGGACCCTACGAGCAGTACTTC

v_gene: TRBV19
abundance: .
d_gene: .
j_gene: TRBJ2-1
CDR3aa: CASSIDSPPYNEQFF
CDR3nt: TGTGCCAGTAGTATTGATTCCCCCCCCTACAATGAGCAGTTCTTC

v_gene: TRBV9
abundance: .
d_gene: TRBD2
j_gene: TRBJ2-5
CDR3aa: CASNRAGAGETQYF
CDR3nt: TGTGCCAGCAACCGAGCGGGAGCGGGGGAGACCCAGTACTTC

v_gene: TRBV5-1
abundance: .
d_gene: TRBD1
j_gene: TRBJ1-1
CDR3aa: CASSLLVQGSTEAFF
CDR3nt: TGCGCCAGCAGCCTGTTAGTACAGGGGAGCACTGAAGCTTTCTTT

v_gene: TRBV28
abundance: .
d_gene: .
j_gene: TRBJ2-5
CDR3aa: CASSPSGQSSIRETQYF
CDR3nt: TGTGCCAGCAGCCCTTCAGGACAATCGTCGATCCGAGAGACCCAGTACTTC

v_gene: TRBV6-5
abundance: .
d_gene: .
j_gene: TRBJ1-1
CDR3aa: CASSYGSRTEAFF
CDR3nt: TGTGCCAGCAGTTACGGGTCCAGAACTGAAGCTTTCTTT

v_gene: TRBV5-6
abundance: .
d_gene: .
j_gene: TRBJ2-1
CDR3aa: CASSLDGRGVNEQFF
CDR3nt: TGTGCCAGCAGCTTGGACGGGAGAGGTGTCAATGAGCAGTTCTTC

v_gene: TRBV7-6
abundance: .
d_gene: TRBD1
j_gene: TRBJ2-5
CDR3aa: CASSLRRRDRVVPETQYF
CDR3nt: TGTGCCAGCAGCCTCCGACGCCGGGACAGGGTAGTACCGGAGACCCAGTACTTC

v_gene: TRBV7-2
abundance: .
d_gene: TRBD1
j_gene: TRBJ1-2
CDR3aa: CASSTGGTGGYTF
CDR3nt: TGTGCCAGCAGCACAGGGGGGACAGGGGGCTACACCTTC

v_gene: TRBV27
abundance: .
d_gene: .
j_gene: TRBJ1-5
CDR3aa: CASRVQGSVGQPQHF
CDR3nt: TGTGCCAGCAGGGTACAGGGAAGTGTAGGACAGCCCCAGCATTTT

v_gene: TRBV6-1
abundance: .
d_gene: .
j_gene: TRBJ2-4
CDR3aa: CASSEASVVAKNIQYF
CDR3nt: TGTGCCAGCAGTGAAGCATCGGTCGTAGCCAAAAACATTCAGTACTTC

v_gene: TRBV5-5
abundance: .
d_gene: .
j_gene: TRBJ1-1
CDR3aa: CASIFSNTEAFF
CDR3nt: TGTGCCAGCATCTTCTCAAACACTGAAGCTTTCTTT

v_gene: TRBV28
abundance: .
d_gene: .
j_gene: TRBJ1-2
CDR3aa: CASSPGRGYGYTF
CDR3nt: TGTGCCAGCAGCCCTGGTCGGGGCTATGGCTACACCTTC

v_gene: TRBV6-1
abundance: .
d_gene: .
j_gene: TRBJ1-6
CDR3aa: CASSAQGTPKNSPLHF
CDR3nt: TGTGCCAGCAGTGCCCAGGGGACCCCCAAGAATTCACCCCTCCACTTT

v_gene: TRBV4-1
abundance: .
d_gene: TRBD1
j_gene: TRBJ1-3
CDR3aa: CASSQTTTGVRNTIYF
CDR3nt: TGCGCCAGCAGCCAGACGACTACAGGGGTCCGAAACACCATATATTTT

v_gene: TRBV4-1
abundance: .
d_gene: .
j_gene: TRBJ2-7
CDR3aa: CASSQVTGWAEQYF
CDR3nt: TGCGCCAGCAGCCAAGTCACAGGGTGGGCCGAGCAGTACTTC

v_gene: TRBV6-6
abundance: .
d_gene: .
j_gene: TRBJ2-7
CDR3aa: CASSCRVPGRTYEQYF
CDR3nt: TGTGCCAGCAGCTGCAGGGTCCCCGGACGGACCTACGAGCAGTACTTC

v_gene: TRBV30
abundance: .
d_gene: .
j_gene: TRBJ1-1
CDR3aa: CAWYRRPPPAGILYGNTEAFF
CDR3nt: TGTGCCTGGTATCGTCGGCCCCCCCCCGCGGGGATACTATACGGGAACACTGAAGCTTTCTTT

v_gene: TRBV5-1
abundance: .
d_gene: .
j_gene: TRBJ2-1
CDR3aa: CASSSDRTYNEQFF
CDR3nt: TGCGCCAGCAGCAGCGACAGAACTTACAATGAGCAGTTCTTC

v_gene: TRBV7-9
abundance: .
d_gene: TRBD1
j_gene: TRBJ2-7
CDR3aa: CASSSGQGRLYEQYF
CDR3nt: TGTGCCAGCAGTTCGGGACAGGGGCGACTGTACGAGCAGTACTTC

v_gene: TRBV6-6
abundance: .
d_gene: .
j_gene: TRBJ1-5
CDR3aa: CASSYSGKTSNQPQHF
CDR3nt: TGTGCCAGCAGTTACTCGGGCAAGACTAGCAATCAGCCCCAGCATTTT

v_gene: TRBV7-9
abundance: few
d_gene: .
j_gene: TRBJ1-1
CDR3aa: CASSNQNTEAFF
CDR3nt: TGTGCCAGCAGCAATCAGAACACTGAAGCTTTCTTT

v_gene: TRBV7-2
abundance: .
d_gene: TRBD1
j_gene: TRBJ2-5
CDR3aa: CASSSTGGRLQETQYF
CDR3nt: TGTGCCAGCAGCTCTACAGGGGGTCGGCTCCAAGAGACCCAGTACTTC

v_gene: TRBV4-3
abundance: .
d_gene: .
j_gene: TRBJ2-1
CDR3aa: CASSPNLGRRSSYNEQFF
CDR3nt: TGCGCCAGCAGCCCCAACCTTGGGAGGAGGAGCTCCTACAATGAGCAGTTCTTC

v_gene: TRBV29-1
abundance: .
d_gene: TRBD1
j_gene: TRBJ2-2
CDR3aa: CSVSWGTGIAGELFF
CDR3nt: TGCAGCGTCTCGTGGGGGACAGGGATAGCCGGGGAGCTGTTTTTT

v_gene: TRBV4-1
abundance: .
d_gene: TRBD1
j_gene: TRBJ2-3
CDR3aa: CASSQGLKDRGFTDTQYF
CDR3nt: TGCGCCAGCAGCCAAGGGTTAAAGGACAGGGGGTTCACAGATACGCAGTATTTT

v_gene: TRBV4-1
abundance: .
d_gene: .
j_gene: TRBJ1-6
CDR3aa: CASSQTSGTANSPLHF
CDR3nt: TGCGCCAGCAGCCAGACGTCCGGGACGGCGAATTCACCCCTCCACTTT

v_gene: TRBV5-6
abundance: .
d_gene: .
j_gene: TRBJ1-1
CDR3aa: CASSLLGIEAFF
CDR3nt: TGTGCCAGCAGCTTGCTGGGGATAGAAGCTTTCTTT

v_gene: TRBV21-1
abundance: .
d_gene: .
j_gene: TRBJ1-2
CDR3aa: CARWDRVDGYTF
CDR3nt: TGTGCCAGATGGGACAGGGTCGATGGCTACACCTTC

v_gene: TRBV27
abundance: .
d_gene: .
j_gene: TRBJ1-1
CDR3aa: CASSPRRGGNTEAFF
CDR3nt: TGTGCCAGCAGTCCACGTAGGGGTGGTAACACTGAAGCTTTCTTT

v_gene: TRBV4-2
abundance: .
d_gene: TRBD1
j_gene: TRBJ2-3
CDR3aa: CASSGQGRTDTQYF
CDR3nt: TGTGCCAGCAGCGGACAGGGTCGGACAGATACGCAGTATTTT

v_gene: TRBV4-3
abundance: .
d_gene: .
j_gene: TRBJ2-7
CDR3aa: CASSQEDGYEQYF
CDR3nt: TGCGCCAGCAGCCAAGAGGACGGCTACGAGCAGTACTTC

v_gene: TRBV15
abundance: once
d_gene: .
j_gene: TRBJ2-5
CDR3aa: CATSTRRQRLGYQETQYF
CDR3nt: TGTGCCACCAGCACTCGCAGGCAGCGGTTAGGGTACCAAGAGACCCAGTACTTC

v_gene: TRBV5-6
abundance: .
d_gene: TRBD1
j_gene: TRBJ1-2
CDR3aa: CASSWGVGGRPMEGYTF
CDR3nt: TGTGCCAGCAGCTGGGGGGTAGGGGGCCGGCCAATGGAGGGCTACACCTTC

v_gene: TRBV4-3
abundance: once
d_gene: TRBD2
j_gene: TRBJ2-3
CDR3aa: CASSQGPLAGGGTDTQYF
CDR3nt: TGCGCCAGCAGCCAAGGCCCACTAGCGGGAGGGGGCACAGATACGCAGTATTTT

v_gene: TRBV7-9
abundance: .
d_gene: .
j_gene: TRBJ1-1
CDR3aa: CASSADIANTEAFF
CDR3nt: TGTGCCAGCAGCGCGGACATCGCGAACACTGAAGCTTTCTTT

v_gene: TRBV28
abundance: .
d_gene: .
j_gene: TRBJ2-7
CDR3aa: CASSPGLMYYEQYF
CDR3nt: TGTGCCAGCAGTCCGGGACTGATGTACTACGAGCAGTACTTC

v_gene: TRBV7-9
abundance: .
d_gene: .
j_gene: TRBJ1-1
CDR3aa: CASYLHSIRQGPTEAFF
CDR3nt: TGTGCCAGCTATCTCCACTCAATTCGACAAGGCCCCACTGAAGCTTTCTTT

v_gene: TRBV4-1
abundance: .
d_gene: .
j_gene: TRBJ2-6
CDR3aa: CASSREPTRSSGANVLTF
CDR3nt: TGCGCCAGCAGCCGCGAACCTACCAGGAGCTCTGGGGCCAACGTCCTGACTTTC

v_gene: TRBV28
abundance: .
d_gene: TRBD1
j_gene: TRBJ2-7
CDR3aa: CASSYTEAGQGGYEQYF
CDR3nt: TGTGCCAGCAGTTACACGGAGGCCGGACAGGGGGGCTACGAGCAGTACTTC

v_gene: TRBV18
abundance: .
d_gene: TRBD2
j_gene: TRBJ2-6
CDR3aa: CASSPGPGTRWRANVLTF
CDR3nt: TGTGCCAGCTCACCGGGTCCCGGGACTAGGTGGAGGGCCAACGTCCTGACTTTC

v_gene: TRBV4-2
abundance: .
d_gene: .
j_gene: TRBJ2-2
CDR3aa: CASSQDEGYRELFF
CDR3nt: TGTGCCAGCAGCCAAGATGAAGGGTACCGGGAGCTGTTTTTT

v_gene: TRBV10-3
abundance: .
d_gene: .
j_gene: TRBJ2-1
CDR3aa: CAISEPGRSFNEQFF
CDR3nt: TGTGCCATCAGTGAGCCGGGGAGGTCGTTCAATGAGCAGTTCTTC

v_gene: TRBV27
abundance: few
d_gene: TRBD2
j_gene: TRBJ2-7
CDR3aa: CASSSRGSGGLGQYF
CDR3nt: TGTGCCAGCAGTTCGCGGGGTAGCGGGGGCCTAGGGCAGTACTTC

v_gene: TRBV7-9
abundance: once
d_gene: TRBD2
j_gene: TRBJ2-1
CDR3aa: CASSEPGLNYNEQFF
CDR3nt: TGTGCCAGCAGCGAGCCGGGACTAAACTACAATGAGCAGTTCTTC